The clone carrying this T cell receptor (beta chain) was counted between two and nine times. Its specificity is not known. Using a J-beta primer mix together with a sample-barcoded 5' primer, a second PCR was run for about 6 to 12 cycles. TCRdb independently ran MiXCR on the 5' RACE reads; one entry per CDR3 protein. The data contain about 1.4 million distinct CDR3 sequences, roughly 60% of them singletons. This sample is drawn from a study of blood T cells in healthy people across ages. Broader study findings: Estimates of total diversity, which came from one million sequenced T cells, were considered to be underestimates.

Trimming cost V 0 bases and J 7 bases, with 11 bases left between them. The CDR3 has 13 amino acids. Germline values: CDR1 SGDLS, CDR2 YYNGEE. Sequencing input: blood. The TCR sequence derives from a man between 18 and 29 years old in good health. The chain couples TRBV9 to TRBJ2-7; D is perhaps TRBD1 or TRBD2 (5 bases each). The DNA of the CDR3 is TGTGCCAGCAGCGTAGAGGGGAGCAGGGAGCAGTACTTC. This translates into CASSVEGSREQYF.